Reported below is one TCR beta chain. The sample belongs to a study of T cell responses to AZD1222 COVID-19 vaccine. Germline-derived CDR1 and CDR2 are LNHDA and SQIVND (reference sequence). The CDR3 has 13 residues. The junction had 7 bases not matched to a gene; V was cut back by 9 bases and J by 6 bases. Method: immunoSEQ multiplex PCR; TCRdb's copy keeps in-frame clones and lacks some. Among roughly 200,000 clones listed, just over 90% were seen once. The receptor was isolated from an adult who received the AZD1222 COVID-19 vaccine. Sequenced material: peripheral blood, taken 28 days after the second AZD1222 dose. The chain carries TRBV19 and TRBJ1-1, with 10 bases fitting TRBD1. CDR3 DNA sequence: TGTGCCAGCAGACAGGGGGCAGGATCTGAAGCTTTCTTT. It codes for CASRQGAGSEAFF.